Each of the 20 T cell receptor beta chains below was sequenced from the same sample in a study of regulatory T cells in long-lasting Graves disease. Arm-PCR of CDR3 regions and iRepertoire HTBI primers were the basis on which TCR beta libraries were built. TCRdb re-analysed the multiplex PCR reads in MiXCR, keeping a single row per CDR3 protein. The profile shows about 460,000 distinct CDR3 sequences, around a fifth of them singletons. Sample time point: persistent/refractory GD, antithyroid drugs over 5 years with positive TRAb. From PBMCs, RNA was extracted and then used to make the TCR library. Specimen: peripheral blood mononuclear cells (PBMCs), collected when the disease was refractory, from a patient treated with antithyroid drugs. All receptors come from a female donor with Graves disease.

On this clonotype: A much larger clone is a single base away; this may be a read error. This sequence joins TRBV6-1 and TRBJ2-7; TRBD1 aligns across 8 bases. CDR3 length equals 15 residues. Per germline, CDR1 MNHNS and CDR2 SASEGT. In DNA, the CDR3 is TGTGCCAGCAGCTCCACGACAGGGGCGAACTACGGGCAGTACTTC. This sequence encodes CASSSTTGANYGQYF.

A word on this clonotype: This could be a read error, since a much larger clone is one nucleotide away. The genes are TRBV28 and TRBJ1-5; D unresolved. Germline V CDR1 and CDR2: MDHEN, SYDVKM. The CDR3 totals 17 residues. CDR3 bases: TGTGCCAGCAGTTCCATCTGGGAGGGCATTAGCAGTCAGCCCCAGCATTTT. The encoded protein is CASSSIWEGISSQPQHF. The full variable domain, in which reference TRBV28 and TRBJ1-5 provide the parts outside the CDR3, is DVKVTQSSRYLVKRTGEKVFLECVQDMDHENMFWYRQDPGLGLRLIYFSYDVKMKEKGDIPEGYSVSREKKERFSLILESASTNQTSMYLCASSSIWEGISSQPQHFGDGTRLSIL.

This clonotype was seen a few times. This chain uses TRBV10-3 with TRBJ2-3; D gene unclear. The CDR3 length is 14 residues. The V and J ends lost 0 bases and 6 bases respectively, with 10 bases between them. The V gene's germline CDR1 is ENHRY and CDR2 SYGVKD. The CDR3, as DNA: TGTGCCATCAGTGAGTCACCGGTAGGGGATACGCAGTATTTT. The encoded protein is CAISESPVGDTQYF.

The chain combines TRBV29-1 with TRBJ1-2; D unresolved. The CDR3 is made up of 11 amino acids. V lost 3 bases and J lost 5, with 7 bases in between. CDR1 and CDR2 (germline): SQVTM, ANQGSEA. The CDR3 sequence: CSVDDIYGYTF. The CDR3 DNA reads TGCAGCGTTGATGATATTTATGGCTACACCTTC.

Points on this clonotype: It may be a read error: a sequence one base away is much more abundant. This sequence joins TRBV12-3 or TRBV12-4 and TRBJ1-5; 7 bases match TRBD1. CDR3 length equals 14 residues. J lost 11 bases, V lost 5 bases, and 12 bases had no gene match. CDR3 in DNA: TGTGCCAGCAGTATTGGGAGGGGGCAACAGTCCCAGCATTTT. Translated: CASSIGRGQQSQHF.

This clonotype has at least ten counts. V usage is TRBV28 and J usage is TRBJ1-1; a possible D gene is TRBD1 (6 bases). The CDR3 runs 16 residues. Germline lookup yields CDR1 MDHEN and CDR2 SYDVKM. V was trimmed by 7 bases and J by 5 bases, leaving 23 bases between them. CDR3 sequence reads: CASTIGGGGSGTEAFF. In DNA, the CDR3 is TGTGCCAGCACCATCGGGGGGGGGGGCTCGGGTACTGAAGCTTTCTTT.

This clonotype has just a few counts. The chain joins TRBV24-1 to TRBJ2-2, with D maybe TRBD2 (5 bases). Trimming removed 5 bases at V and 0 bases at J, with 9 bases between. Germline lookup yields CDR1 KGHDR and CDR2 SFDVKD. There are 15 residues in the CDR3. The CDR3 region has the DNA TGTGCCACCAGTGGGCGGACTGCGAACACCGGGGAGCTGTTTTTT. Amino acid sequence: CATSGRTANTGELFF.

Details on this clonotype: A junction end diverges from the germline sequence, so it may reflect a read error. This chain connects TRBV18 to TRBJ2-5, with D possibly being TRBD2 (5 bases). The CDR3 contains 13 residues. CDR1 KGHSH and CDR2 LQKENI come from the germline V gene. CDR3 residues: CANSPGYQETQYF. The CDR3 nucleotides read TGTGCCAACTCACCGGGGTACCAAGAGACCCAGTACTTC.

This clonotype was counted many times. V and J are TRBV2 and TRBJ1-2; no clear D gene. Germline V lookup: CDR1 SNHLY, CDR2 FYNNEI. Trimming removed 3 bases from V and 5 bases from J, with 10 bases in between. The CDR3 totals 13 residues. The CDR3: CASSDKAVYGYTF. The CDR3 DNA sequence: TGTGCCAGCAGTGATAAGGCAGTTTATGGCTACACCTTC.

V is TRBV20-1 and J is TRBJ2-7; 7 bases are a match to TRBD1. Germline V gene lookup returns CDR1 DFQATT and CDR2 SNEGSKA (reference sequence). The trim removed 4 bases at V and 6 bases at J, leaving 6 bases unmatched. The CDR3 runs 12 residues. The CDR3 is CSATKTGSEQYF. CDR3 sequence (DNA): TGCAGTGCTACCAAGACAGGGTCCGAGCAGTACTTC.

This clonotype was counted ten times or more. The chain links TRBV28 to TRBJ2-7, with 10 bases lining up with TRBD1. This CDR3 region has 15 residues. The junction had 7 bases not matched to a gene; V was cut back by 6 bases and J by 2 bases. Germline CDR1 is MDHEN and CDR2 is SYDVKM. CDR3 nucleotide sequence: TGTGCCAGCAGCTCATTGGGGACAGGGGCCTACGAGCAGTACTTC. Its protein is CASSSLGTGAYEQYF.

The V and J genes are TRBV5-1 and TRBJ2-2; D is unresolved. CDR3 length equals 17 residues. In germline, CDR1 is SGHRS, CDR2 YFSETQ. V was shortened by 2 bases and J by 0 bases, with 14 bases between the two germline ends. The DNA for the CDR3 is TGCGCCAGCAGCTTAGCAGTGGGCCGACCGAACACCGGGGAGCTGTTTTTT. Its translation is CASSLAVGRPNTGELFF. The whole variable domain, filled in from reference TRBV5-1 and TRBJ2-2, reads KAGVTQTPRYLIKTRGQQVTLSCSPISGHRSVSWYQQTPGQGLQFLFEYFSETQRNKGNFPGRFSGRQFSNSRSEMNVSTLELGDSALYLCASSLAVGRPNTGELFFGEGSRLTVL.

In its sample, this clonotype was seen many times. V is TRBV27 and J is TRBJ1-4; 8 bases agree with TRBD1. In germline, CDR1 is MNHEY, CDR2 SMNVEV (reference sequence). CDR3 length: 12 amino acids. CDR3 DNA: TGTGCTTCAGGACAGGGAGATGAAAAACTGTTTTTT. It codes for CASGQGDEKLFF.

V and J are TRBV4-1 and TRBJ1-2; D unresolved. Germline assignment: CDR1 MGHRA and CDR2 YSYEKL. The CDR3 contains 14 residues. With 0 bases removed from V and 4 bases from J, the gap between germline ends came to 9 bases. Here the CDR3 DNA reads TGCGCCAGCAGCCAAGATTCTAGAAGCTATGGCTACACCTTC. This translates into CASSQDSRSYGYTF.

The chain has TRBV7-9 and TRBJ2-7, with a weak D call TRBD2 (5 bases). Germline lookup yields CDR1 SEHNR and CDR2 FQNEAQ (reference sequence). Trimming shortened V by 7 bases and J by 5 bases, and 12 bases separated the two germline ends. The CDR3 is 12 amino acids. In DNA, the CDR3 is TGTGCCAGCACCCAGGTCGGGAACGAGCAGTACTTC. Translating gives CASTQVGNEQYF.

This clonotype came up many times. V gene TRBV28 combines with J gene TRBJ1-6; 9 nucleotides line up with TRBD1. In germline, CDR1 is MDHEN, CDR2 SYDVKM. This CDR3 comprises 14 residues. The J segment lost 3 bases and the V segment lost 9 bases, leaving 3 bases of the junction unmatched. Here the CDR3 reads CASTGQGYNSPLHF. The CDR3 region has the DNA TGTGCCAGTACGGGACAGGGCTATAATTCACCCCTCCACTTT.

This clonotype came up a few times. The V and J genes are TRBV30 and TRBJ1-1; D call uncertain. The V and J ends lost 4 bases and 5 bases respectively, with 11 bases between them. CDR3 size: 12 residues. Germline V gene lookup returns CDR1 GTSNPN and CDR2 SVGIG (reference sequence). In nucleotides, the CDR3 is TGTGCCTGGATTTCTGGCATTACTGAAGCTTTCTTT. Translated: CAWISGITEAFF.

This clonotype was seen ten or more times. The V gene is TRBV2, the J gene TRBJ2-7; TRBD1 matches at 8 bases. From germline, CDR1 is SNHLY and CDR2 FYNNEI. The CDR3 length is 13 residues. J lost 6 bases, V lost 8 bases, and 9 bases had no gene match. CDR3: CASYSGQVGEQYF. The CDR3 DNA follows: TGTGCCAGCTATTCGGGACAGGTCGGCGAGCAGTACTTC.

The chain employs TRBV4-1 and TRBJ2-5; D perhaps matches TRBD1 (7 bases). Germline V gene lookup returns CDR1 MGHRA and CDR2 YSYEKL. CDR3 length: 14 amino acids. V gave up 5 bases and J gave up 4 bases, with 14 bases separating them. The CDR3 sequence: CASSVPGGLETQYF. CDR3 nucleotides: TGCGCCAGCAGCGTACCAGGGGGGTTAGAGACCCAGTACTTC.

This clonotype appeared many times. The chain links TRBV6-1 to TRBJ2-5; possible D gene TRBD1, 6 bases. Germline values: CDR1 MNHNS, CDR2 SASEGT. This CDR3 is built from 14 residues. V lost 5 bases to trimming and J lost 2 bases, with 12 bases between them. CDR3 residues: CASSRIQGQETQYF. DNA for the CDR3: TGTGCCAGCAGTCGGATCCAGGGGCAAGAGACCCAGTACTTC.